The 27 T cell receptor beta chains in this list originate from one sample, sequenced in a study of resident and recirculating memory T cells in vitiligo. Some clones are missing from TCRdb's copy, which holds only in-frame ones; the method was immunoSEQ multiplex PCR. The table lists roughly 80,000 clones, 92% of them singletons, with about 5% in the top ten. The sample taken for sequencing was blood. The source of these receptors is a male donor with vitiligo.

There are a few counts of this clone. This chain connects TRBV4-1 to TRBJ1-4; a possible D gene is TRBD1 (6 bases). CDR1 and CDR2 (germline): MGHRA, YSYEKL. Trimming took off 4 bases at V and 13 bases at J, with 28 bases between the two ends. The CDR3 covers 17 residues. The CDR3, as DNA: TGCGCCAGCAGCCGCGACAAGAGACAGGATTTAGTGAGCGGACTGTTTTTT. Translation gives CASSRDKRQDLVSGLFF.

The chain links TRBV10-3 to TRBJ1-1, with TRBD1 matching 11 bases. V shed 3 bases, J shed 6 bases, and the junction held 6 bases outside the gene matches. This CDR3 spans 15 amino acids. Germline-derived CDR1 and CDR2 are ENHRY and SYGVKD. The DNA for the CDR3 is TGTGCCATCAGTGATAGGGACAGGGGGAATTCTGAAGCTTTCTTT. It encodes CAISDRDRGNSEAFF.

The V and J genes are TRBV19 and TRBJ2-3, with D maybe TRBD1 (6 bases). The CDR3 contains 14 residues. Germline V gene data show CDR1 as LNHDA and CDR2 as SQIVND (reference sequence). The V and J ends lost 7 bases and 8 bases respectively, with 19 bases between them. The CDR3 sequence is CASMVGWGQGTQYF. CDR3 coding DNA: TGTGCCAGTATGGTGGGGTGGGGGCAAGGTACGCAGTATTTT.

The V and J genes are TRBV6-5 and TRBJ2-1; D is unresolved. The germline gives CDR1 MNHEY, CDR2 SVGAGI. The CDR3 runs to 15 residues. Trimming took off 0 bases at V and 6 bases at J, with 12 bases between the two ends. CDR3 in DNA: TGTGCCAGCAGTTACTCTGGCACAACCCTCAATGAGCAGTTCTTC. This translates into CASSYSGTTLNEQFF.

Remarks on this clone: The junction differs from germline at one of its ends, possibly a read error. The chain employs TRBV7-9 and TRBJ1-3; D is unresolved. The germline V gene has CDR1 SEHNR and CDR2 FQNEAQ (reference sequence). The CDR3 runs 16 residues. CDR3 in DNA: TGCGCCAGCAGTTCCTCCGGGAGAGGGCGACGAAACACCATATATTTT. Translation: CASSSSGRGRRNTIYF.

The CDR3 reads CASSLGLEPYEQYF. The DNA of the CDR3 is TGTGCCAGCAGCTTAGGATTGGAGCCCTACGAGCAGTACTTC. This rearrangement joins TRBV7-9 to TRBJ2-7; D unresolved. The germline V gene has CDR1 SEHNR and CDR2 FQNEAQ (reference sequence). The CDR3 is 14 amino acids. Deletions cut 1 base from V and 2 bases from J, with 9 bases between.

The V and J genes are TRBV27 and TRBJ2-1; the match to TRBD2 covers 12 bases. This CDR3 region has 15 residues. Trimming removed 2 bases from V and 8 bases from J; junction bases left unmatched: 4. Germline-derived CDR1 and CDR2 are MNHEY and SMNVEV (reference sequence). DNA of the CDR3: TGTGCCAGCAGTTTACTAGCGGGAGGGCCAGATGAGCAGTTCTTC. Translating gives CASSLLAGGPDEQFF.

This sequence joins TRBV4-1 and TRBJ2-4, with D tentatively TRBD2 (6 bases). V was pared by 2 bases and J by 1 base, with 12 bases between. The CDR3 is 16 residues long. CDR1 is MGHRA, CDR2 YSYEKL, per germline. The CDR3 DNA sequence: TGCGCCAGCAGCCAATTGGGACTGACGGCCAAAAACATTCAGTACTTC. Residues: CASSQLGLTAKNIQYF.

Details on this clone: The identical CDR3 is also encoded by other nucleotide sequences in the sample. J is TRBJ2-7 and V is TRBV5-4, with TRBD2 matching over 7 bases. Per the germline V gene, CDR1 is SGHNT and CDR2 is YYREEE (reference sequence). This CDR3 has 14 residues. The V and J ends lost 2 bases and 2 bases, in that order; junction bases with no gene match: 4. The DNA of the CDR3 is TGTGCCAGCAGCTTACGGGGGAGGGCCTACGAGCAGTACTTC. It codes for CASSLRGRAYEQYF.

This chain links TRBV27 with TRBJ2-3; 9 bases match TRBD2. Germline values: CDR1 MNHEY, CDR2 SMNVEV (reference sequence). The CDR3 is made up of 17 amino acids. V lost 0 bases, J lost 5 bases, and 9 bases stayed unmatched. CDR3 in DNA: TGTGCCAGCAGTTTATCCGGCGGGAGGGTTGGGGAAGATACGCAGTATTTT. This translates into CASSLSGGRVGEDTQYF.

The chain joins TRBV18 to TRBJ2-1; the D is unclear. CDR3 length: 16 amino acids. V lost 1 base and J 0 bases, leaving 10 bases between the germline ends. Germline assignment: CDR1 KGHSH and CDR2 LQKENI. For the CDR3, the DNA is TGTGCCAGCTCACCACGGATGGGCAACTCCTACAATGAGCAGTTCTTC. It specifies CASSPRMGNSYNEQFF.

The V call is TRBV21-1, the J call TRBJ2-7; TRBD1 is taken as the D call from the table, unchecked against the DNA. TRBV21-1 is tagged as a pseudogene. The CDR3 is 14 residues long. CDR3 in DNA: TGTGCCAGCAGCACCCGGGACAGGGAAGTCGAGCAGTACTTC. Amino acid sequence: CASSTRDREVEQYF.

The chain is built from TRBV9 and TRBJ1-1; D might be TRBD1 (6 bases). The germline CDR1 and CDR2 sequences are SGDLS and YYNGEE. This CDR3 region has 21 residues. V was trimmed by 0 bases and J by 0 bases, leaving 27 bases between them. CDR3 sequence: CASSVERAFETGPYMNTEAFF. CDR3 DNA: TGTGCCAGCAGCGTAGAGAGGGCCTTTGAGACAGGACCCTACATGAACACTGAAGCTTTCTTT.

This clone was found once. V and J are TRBV28 and TRBJ2-5; 7 bases fit TRBD2. This CDR3 has 14 amino acids. After removal of 8 bases from V and 0 bases from J, the junction contained 6 bases not matched to a gene. The germline gives CDR1 MDHEN, CDR2 SYDVKM. The CDR3 bases are TGTGCCAGCGGGAGGGCCCGGTACCAAGAGACCCAGTACTTC. Protein: CASGRARYQETQYF.

This rearrangement joins TRBV6-1 to TRBJ2-3; TRBD2 matches at 7 bases. V trimming: 8 bases; J trimming: 3 bases; junction bases outside the gene matches: 5. CDR3 length equals 13 residues. Germline CDR1 and CDR2: MNHNS and SASEGT. The CDR3 DNA reads TGTGCCAGCGGCCGACTAGCAACAGATACGCAGTATTTT. Protein: CASGRLATDTQYF.

The chain is built from TRBV28 and TRBJ2-7; TRBD2 matches 12 bases. Germline CDR1 and CDR2: MDHEN and SYDVKM. The CDR3 length is 16 residues. V trimming: 3 bases; J trimming: 6 bases; junction bases outside the gene matches: 9. DNA for the CDR3: TGTGCCAGCAGTTTCCCCAGACTAGCGGGAGCCCCCGAGCAGTACTTC. Translating it yields CASSFPRLAGAPEQYF.

This clone was recorded a few times. CDR3 sequence reads: CASSLSSGSVSYEQYF. The CDR3 nucleotides read TGTGCCAGCAGCTTGTCAAGCGGGTCCGTCTCCTACGAGCAGTACTTC. The chain combines TRBV5-4 with TRBJ2-7; TRBD2 might be the D (6 bases). Germline V lookup: CDR1 SGHNT, CDR2 YYREEE (reference sequence). Trimming took off 1 base at V and 0 bases at J, with 14 bases between the two ends. This CDR3 has 16 amino acids.

The gene calls are TRBV7-9 and TRBJ2-1; D perhaps matches TRBD2 (5 bases). The V and J ends lost 5 bases and 8 bases respectively, with 13 bases between them. There are 13 residues in the CDR3. Germline lookup yields CDR1 SEHNR and CDR2 FQNEAQ (reference sequence). The chain's CDR3 is CASSILLGYEQFF. The CDR3 DNA is TGTGCCAGCAGCATACTACTAGGATATGAGCAGTTCTTC.

The V and J genes are TRBV29-1 and TRBJ2-3; D is undetermined. The CDR3 length is 14 residues. Trimming cost V 4 bases and J 7 bases, with 18 bases left between them. Germline-derived CDR1 and CDR2 are SQVTM and ANQGSEA. The CDR3 sequence is CSVVWPHQPNTQYF. In DNA, the CDR3 is TGCAGCGTTGTTTGGCCCCACCAACCCAATACGCAGTATTTT.

This rearrangement joins TRBV5-1 to TRBJ2-3; 9 nucleotides agree with TRBD2. After removal of 4 bases from V and 4 bases from J, the junction contained 4 bases not matched to a gene. The CDR3 covers 14 residues. The germline gives CDR1 SGHRS, CDR2 YFSETQ. CDR3 nucleotides: TGCGCCAGCAGCCCTCGGACTAGCGCAGATACGCAGTATTTT. Translating it yields CASSPRTSADTQYF.

The genes are TRBV6-5 and TRBJ1-5; D is unresolved. V was clipped by 2 bases and J by 5 bases, with 7 bases between them. The CDR3 runs 13 residues. Per the germline V gene, CDR1 is MNHEY and CDR2 is SVGAGI. The CDR3 spells CASSYTAYQPQHF. CDR3 DNA: TGTGCCAGCAGTTACACAGCCTATCAGCCCCAGCATTTT.

The gene calls are TRBV28 and TRBJ2-5, with D possibly matching TRBD1 (6 bases). Trimming stripped 4 bases from V and 4 bases from J, with 13 bases between. This CDR3 comprises 14 residues. Germline V gives CDR1 MDHEN, CDR2 SYDVKM. The CDR3 here is CASSYRSGAETQYF. The CDR3 DNA reads as TGTGCCAGCAGTTATCGGTCAGGGGCAGAGACCCAGTACTTC.

This sequence joins TRBV27 and TRBJ1-3, with D unresolved. Trimming removed 0 bases at V and 4 bases at J, with 4 bases between. CDR1 MNHEY and CDR2 SMNVEV come from the germline V gene (reference sequence). This CDR3 spans 13 amino acids. In DNA, the CDR3 is TGTGCCAGCAGTTTATCCCGGGGAAACACCATATATTTT. Translating it yields CASSLSRGNTIYF.

This chain uses TRBV7-2 with TRBJ2-3; TRBD2 matches at 13 bases. The length of the CDR3 is 17 residues. V was clipped by 5 bases and J by 2 bases; unmatched bases: 7. CDR1 is SGHTA and CDR2 is FQGNSA in the germline V gene. The DNA for the CDR3 is TGTGCCAGCAGCCCGAGACTAGCGGGGGGACACACAGATACGCAGTATTTT. It is translated as CASSPRLAGGHTDTQYF.

The V gene is TRBV18, the J gene TRBJ1-5; the D is unclear. Germline CDR1 KGHSH, CDR2 LQKENI. The CDR3 length is 14 residues. The V gene lost 3 bases and the J gene lost 1 base, with 7 bases spanning the gap. This chain's CDR3 is CASSPRESNQPQHF. For the CDR3, the DNA is TGTGCCAGCTCACCCCGGGAGAGCAATCAGCCCCAGCATTTT.

The rearrangement uses TRBV4-1 and TRBJ2-7; 9 bases fit TRBD1. The V segment lost 1 base and the J segment 2 bases; nucleotides outside the gene matches: 3. The CDR3 extends over 15 amino acids. CDR1 is MGHRA, CDR2 YSYEKL, per germline. This chain's CDR3 is CASSQVDRGAYEQYF. The CDR3 DNA follows: TGCGCCAGCAGCCAAGTGGACAGGGGAGCCTACGAGCAGTACTTC.

Written as DNA, the CDR3 is TGTGCCAGCAGTGAATACGGGAGCAATCAGCCCCAGCATTTT. This codes for CASSEYGSNQPQHF. This rearrangement joins TRBV25-1 to TRBJ1-5; D unresolved. V shed 0 bases and J shed 1 base, with 4 bases lying between them. Germline CDR1 and CDR2: MGHDK and SYGVNS. The CDR3 extends over 14 amino acids.